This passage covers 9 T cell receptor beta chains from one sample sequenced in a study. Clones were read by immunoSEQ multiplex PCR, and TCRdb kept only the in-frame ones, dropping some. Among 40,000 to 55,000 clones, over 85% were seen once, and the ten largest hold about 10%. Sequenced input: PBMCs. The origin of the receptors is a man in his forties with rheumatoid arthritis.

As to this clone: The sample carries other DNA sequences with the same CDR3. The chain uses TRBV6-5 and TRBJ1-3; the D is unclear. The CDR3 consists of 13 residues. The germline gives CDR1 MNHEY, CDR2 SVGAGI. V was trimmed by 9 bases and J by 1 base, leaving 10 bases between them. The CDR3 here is CASNSQSGNTIYF. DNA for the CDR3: TGTGCCAGTAACAGCCAATCTGGAAACACCATATATTTT.

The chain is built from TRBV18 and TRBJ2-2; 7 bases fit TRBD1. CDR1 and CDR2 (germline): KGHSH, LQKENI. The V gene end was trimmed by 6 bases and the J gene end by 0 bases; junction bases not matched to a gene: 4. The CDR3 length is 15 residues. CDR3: CASSLGQANTGELFF. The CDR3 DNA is TGTGCCAGCTCTCTCGGACAGGCGAACACCGGGGAGCTGTTTTTT.

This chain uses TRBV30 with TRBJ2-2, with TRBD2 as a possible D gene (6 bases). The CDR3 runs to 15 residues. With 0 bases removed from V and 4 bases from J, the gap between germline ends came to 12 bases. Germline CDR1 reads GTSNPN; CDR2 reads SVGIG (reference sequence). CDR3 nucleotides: TGTGCCTGGAGTGTACGGGGGAGAGGCACCGGGGAGCTGTTTTTT. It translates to CAWSVRGRGTGELFF.

The CDR3 is CASSQEAGSGNTIYF. CDR3 sequence (DNA): TGTGCCAGCAGCCAAGAGGCGGGCTCTGGAAACACCATATATTTT. The chain has TRBV3-1 (or the pseudogene TRBV3-2) and TRBJ1-3; D gene unclear. Deletions cut 0 bases from V and 0 bases from J, with 6 bases between. CDR1 and CDR2 (germline): LGHDT, YNNKEL (reference sequence). CDR3 length equals 15 residues.

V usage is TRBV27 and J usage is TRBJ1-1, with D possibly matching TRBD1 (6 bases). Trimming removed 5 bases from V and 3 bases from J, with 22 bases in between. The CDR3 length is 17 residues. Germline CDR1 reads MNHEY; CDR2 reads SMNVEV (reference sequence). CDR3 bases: TGTGCCAGCAGTCCCGGGACACTGGGGTCGAGTGACACTGAAGCTTTCTTT. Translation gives CASSPGTLGSSDTEAFF.

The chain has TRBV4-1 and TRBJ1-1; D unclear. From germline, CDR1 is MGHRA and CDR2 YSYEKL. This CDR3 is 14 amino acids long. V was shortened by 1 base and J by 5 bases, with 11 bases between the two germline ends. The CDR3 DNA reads TGCGCCAGCAGCCAAGTGGCCAGACAAACTGAAGCTTTCTTT. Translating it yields CASSQVARQTEAFF.

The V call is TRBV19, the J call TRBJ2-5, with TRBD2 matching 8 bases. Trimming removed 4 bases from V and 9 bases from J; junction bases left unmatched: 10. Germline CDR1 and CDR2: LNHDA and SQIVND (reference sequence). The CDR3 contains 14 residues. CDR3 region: CASSSGRPLSPQYF. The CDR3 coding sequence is TGTGCCAGTAGTAGCGGGAGGCCCCTCAGCCCCCAGTACTTC. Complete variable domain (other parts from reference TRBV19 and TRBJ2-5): DGGITQSPKYLFRKEGQNVTLSCEQNLNHDAMYWYRQDPGQGLRLIYYSQIVNDFQKGDIAEGYSVSREKKESFPLTVTSAQKNPTAFYLCASSSGRPLSPQYFGPGTRLLVL.

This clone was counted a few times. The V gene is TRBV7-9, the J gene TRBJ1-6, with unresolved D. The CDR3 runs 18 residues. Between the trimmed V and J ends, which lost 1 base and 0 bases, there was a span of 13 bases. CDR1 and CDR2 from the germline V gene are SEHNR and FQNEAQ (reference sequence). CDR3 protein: CASSLGGSGYSYNSPLHF. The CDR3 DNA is TGTGCCAGCAGCTTAGGAGGGAGTGGGTACTCCTATAATTCACCCCTCCACTTT.

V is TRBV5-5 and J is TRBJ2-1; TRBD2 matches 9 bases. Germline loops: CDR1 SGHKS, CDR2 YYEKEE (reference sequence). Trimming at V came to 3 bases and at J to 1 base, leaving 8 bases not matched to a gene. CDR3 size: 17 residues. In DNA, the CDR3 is TGTGCCAGCAGCTGGACTAGCGCACCTGCTTCCTACAATGAGCAGTTCTTC. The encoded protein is CASSWTSAPASYNEQFF. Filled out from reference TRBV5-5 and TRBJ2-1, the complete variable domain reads DAGVTQSPTHLIKTRGQQVTLRCSPISGHKSVSWYQQVLGQGPQFIFQYYEKEERGRGNFPDRFSARQFPNYSSELNVNALLLGDSALYLCASSWTSAPASYNEQFFGPGTRLTVL.